The clone carrying this TCR beta chain was observed at least ten times. The antigen is unknown. V shed 3 bases and J shed 9 bases, with 12 bases lying between them. CDR3 length: 13 amino acids. CDR1 and CDR2 (germline): LNHDA, SQIVND (reference sequence). Via MiXCR, TCRdb re-called the 5' RACE reads, giving one row per CDR3 protein. The sample lists approximately 610,000 distinct CDR3 sequences, less than 20% occurring once. The sample is drawn from a study of T cells after yellow fever vaccination. Study results and caveats: Reappearance after the booster was observed for most primary-vaccination clones (around 96% CD4, about 85% CD8). Peaking on day 5 versus 15, the secondary response was faster but weaker.

The TCR comes from a young man who received the YFV17D yellow fever vaccine. The sequencing used PBMCs, collected around 5 days after the first yellow fever vaccination. The gene calls are TRBV19 and TRBJ2-1, with a possible D match to TRBD1 (5 bases). CDR3 residues: CASSMGQGAEQFF. The CDR3 DNA reads as TGTGCCAGTAGTATGGGTCAGGGCGCTGAGCAGTTCTTC.